Below, one T cell receptor beta chain is given with its context. Its target is not known. These data are taken from a study of blood T cells in healthy people across ages. PCR was performed a second time for about 7 to 12 cycles using a sample-barcoded 5' primer and a J-beta primer mix. Each sample provided no less than 2.5 million CDR3-containing paired-end reads. TCRdb re-analysed the 5' RACE reads in MiXCR, keeping a single row per CDR3 protein. The profile shows some 1.5 million distinct CDR3 sequences, around 40% of them singletons. Each donor's blood draw was 8.5 to 10 milliliters of peripheral blood. Study results and caveats: PBMCs were not sorted, which prevented a conclusive comparison of naive versus antigen-experienced cells.

From germline, CDR1 is SGDLS and CDR2 YYNGEE. The CDR3 is 15 residues long. V was trimmed by 3 bases and J by 0 bases, leaving 11 bases between them. The sample was blood. The genes are TRBV9 and TRBJ2-3; D is unresolved. The TCR comes from a woman in her late teens or twenties in good health. The CDR3 DNA is TGTGCCAGCAGCGGTATCTCAACTAGCACAGATACGCAGTATTTT. Translated, it gives CASSGISTSTDTQYF.